The next 7 T cell receptor beta chains were all read from a single sample in a study of radiation and T cells in renal cell carcinoma. TCRdb's table, derived via immunoSEQ multiplex PCR, lists solely in-frame clones and lacks some. The sample has 100,000 or so clones, 75% to 90% seen once; the top ten hold under 9.5%. Time point indicated: baseline pretreatment blood. The treatment is: 15 Gy SBRT to primary tumor, nephrectomy 4 weeks later. Sequenced material: blood, taken from a patient whose treatment included radiotherapy and nephrectomy. The receptor source for this set is a man in his forties or fifties with renal cell carcinoma.

The chain's CDR3 is CASSVGRTGLYEQYF. The CDR3 bases are TGTGCCAGCAGCGTAGGCCGGACAGGACTCTACGAGCAGTACTTC. The rearrangement links TRBV9 to TRBJ2-7; 7 bases line up with TRBD1. CDR3 length: 15 residues. Germline CDR1 SGDLS, CDR2 YYNGEE. The ends lost 0 bases at V and 3 bases at J; junction bases unmatched: 6.

This clone has only one observation. V gene TRBV6-4 combines with J gene TRBJ2-1, with a weak D call TRBD2 (5 bases). V was clipped by 2 bases and J by 1 base, with 9 bases between them. The CDR3 totals 15 residues. Germline CDR1 reads MRHNA; CDR2 reads SNTAGT. The CDR3 coding sequence is TGTGCCAGCAGTGACGAGGGAACATCCTACAATGAGCAGTTCTTC. Amino acids: CASSDEGTSYNEQFF.

The V gene is TRBV7-2, the J gene TRBJ2-1, with TRBD2 matching 7 bases. The germline V gene encodes CDR1 SGHTA and CDR2 FQGNSA. J was trimmed by 8 bases and V by 8 bases; bases with no gene match: 3. The CDR3 extends over 11 amino acids. This CDR3 reads CASLGGDEQFF. The CDR3 DNA is TGTGCCAGCCTTGGGGGGGATGAGCAGTTCTTC.

This clone came up once. The CDR3 region has the DNA TGTGCCAGCAGCACTCCCGGGACTAGCGGGACAGCTGTTAATGAGCAGTTCTTC. Its translation is CASSTPGTSGTAVNEQFF. The chain employs TRBV9 and TRBJ2-1; 13 bases are a match to TRBD2. The CDR3 is 18 residues long. The J segment lost 7 bases and the V segment lost 4 bases, leaving 14 bases of the junction unmatched. Germline values: CDR1 SGDLS, CDR2 YYNGEE. Based on the CDR3 plus reference TRBV9 and TRBJ2-1, the full variable domain is DSGVTQTPKHLITATGQRVTLRCSPRSGDLSVYWYQQSLDQGLQFLIQYYNGEERAKGNILERFSAQQFPDLHSELNLSSLELGDSALYFCASSTPGTSGTAVNEQFFGPGTRLTVL.

The chain employs TRBV10-3 and TRBJ1-1; weak D call: TRBD1 (6 bases). The CDR3 is 12 amino acids. Germline CDR1 ENHRY, CDR2 SYGVKD. Trimming left V 11 bases short and J 7 bases short, with 17 bases between. CDR3 loop: CASKLKDSEAFF. CDR3 bases: TGTGCCTCAAAACTCAAGGACAGTGAAGCTTTCTTT.

The chain carries TRBV4-2 and TRBJ2-7; weak D call: TRBD2 (6 bases). V lost 0 bases, J lost 2 bases, and 11 bases lay in between. CDR1 LGHNA and CDR2 YNFKEQ come from the germline V gene. The CDR3 consists of 15 residues. The CDR3 DNA sequence: TGTGCCAGCAGCCAAGATCGGGGGACTCCCTACGAGCAGTACTTC. Its translation is CASSQDRGTPYEQYF.

The chain is built from TRBV5-1 and TRBJ2-5; D unresolved. This CDR3 spans 13 amino acids. V was trimmed by 1 base and J by 2 bases, leaving 6 bases between them. Germline-derived CDR1 and CDR2 are SGHRS and YFSETQ. The chain's CDR3 is CASSLLSQETQYF. CDR3 DNA: TGCGCCAGCAGCTTGTTATCACAAGAGACCCAGTACTTC. Full variable domain (missing parts from reference TRBV5-1 and TRBJ2-5): KAGVTQTPRYLIKTRGQQVTLSCSPISGHRSVSWYQQTPGQGLQFLFEYFSETQRNKGNFPGRFSGRQFSNSRSEMNVSTLELGDSALYLCASSLLSQETQYFGPGTRLLVL.